Here is one TCR beta chain with its context. Its cognate antigen is unknown. A multiplex PCR was run with 60 Vbeta primers and 13 Jbeta primers. Libraries were prepared by immunoSEQ multiplex PCR; TCRdb keeps only in-frame clonotypes and omits some of them. The sample yields 90,000 to 150,000 clones, around 77% seen once. The sample comes from a study of cytomegalovirus exposure and HLA in healthy donors. CDR3 size: 13 residues. Germline values: CDR1 MRHNA, CDR2 SNTAGT. Trimming at V came to 6 bases and at J to 5 bases, leaving 5 bases not matched to a gene. General study results and limits: It was about 150 TCR beta chains that were listed as cytomegalovirus-associated.

The chain employs TRBV6-4 and TRBJ1-1; 8 bases are a match to TRBD1. The sequenced sample was PBMCs. The sequence was obtained from a human donor in good health. The CDR3 spells CASSAGGTTEAFF. CDR3 nucleotide sequence: TGTGCCAGCAGCGCAGGGGGCACGACTGAAGCTTTCTTT.